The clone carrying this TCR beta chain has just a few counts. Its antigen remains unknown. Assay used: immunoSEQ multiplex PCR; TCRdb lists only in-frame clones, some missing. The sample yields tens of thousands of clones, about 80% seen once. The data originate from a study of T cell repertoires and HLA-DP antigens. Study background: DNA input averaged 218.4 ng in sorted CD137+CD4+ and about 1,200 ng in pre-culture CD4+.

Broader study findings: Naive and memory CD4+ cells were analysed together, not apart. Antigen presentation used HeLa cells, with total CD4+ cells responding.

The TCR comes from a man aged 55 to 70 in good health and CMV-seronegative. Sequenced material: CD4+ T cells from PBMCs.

The CDR3 DNA reads TGTGCCAGCAGCTTGATACAAGTGAACACCGGGGAGCTGTTTTTT. Its translation is CASSLIQVNTGELFF. The chain couples TRBV7-9 to TRBJ2-2, with no clear D. This CDR3 spans 15 amino acids. CDR1 and CDR2 from the germline V gene are SEHNR and FQNEAQ (reference sequence). The V end lost 3 bases, the J end lost 1 base, and 9 bases lay between the germline ends.